The 20 T cell receptor beta chains below all came from one sample that was sequenced in a study of OX40 agonist ivuxolimab in advanced cancers. TCRdb keeps only in-frame clones here, not all; method: immunoSEQ multiplex PCR. The table records 50,000 or so clones, approximately 80% of them present only once. Sequencing used CD4+ or CD8+ T cells sorted from blood, obtained in a trial of the OX40 agonist ivuxolimab. Source of these receptors: an adult with an advanced solid tumor such as melanoma, head and neck, liver or kidney cancer.

The chain joins TRBV6-5 to TRBJ1-1; 10 bases align to TRBD1. The CDR3 contains 15 residues. V gave up 8 bases and J gave up 5 bases; unmatched junction bases: 11. Germline V gene lookup returns CDR1 MNHEY and CDR2 SVGAGI. Written as DNA, the CDR3 is TGTGCCAGCTACCGGCAGGGGACAGGGGCTACTGAAGCTTTCTTT. It translates to CASYRQGTGATEAFF.

This clone was recorded a few times. The rearrangement joins TRBV19 to TRBJ2-1, with 7 bases lining up with TRBD2. The trim removed 3 bases at V and 8 bases at J, leaving 7 bases unmatched. The V gene's germline CDR1 is LNHDA and CDR2 SQIVND (reference sequence). This CDR3 comprises 14 residues. As DNA, the CDR3 is TGTGCCAGTAGTATTGTATCGGGGAGGGATGAGCAGTTCTTC. Protein product: CASSIVSGRDEQFF.

In its sample, this clone ranks as medium-sized. J is TRBJ2-4 and V is TRBV5-6; TRBD2 aligns across 8 bases. V lost 2 bases, J lost 1 base, and 14 bases stayed unmatched. CDR1 is SGHDT and CDR2 is YYEEEE in the germline V gene. The CDR3 runs to 19 residues. The CDR3 DNA is TGTGCCAGCAGCTTTACGGGAGGGCCTGCGTTAGGGGCCAAAAACATTCAGTACTTC. Its translation is CASSFTGGPALGAKNIQYF.

This chain joins TRBV29-1 and TRBJ1-3; possibly TRBD1 for D (6 bases). This CDR3 comprises 16 residues. Germline CDR1 reads SQVTM; CDR2 reads ANQGSEA. V was trimmed by 6 bases and J by 0 bases, leaving 18 bases between them. CDR3: CSVPFGQRISGNTIYF. The CDR3 DNA is TGCAGCGTCCCCTTTGGACAGAGAATCTCTGGAAACACCATATATTTT.

The chain recombines TRBV5-4 with TRBJ1-2, with D perhaps matching TRBD1 (5 bases). Deletions cut 0 bases from V and 1 base from J, with 7 bases between. Germline V gives CDR1 SGHNT, CDR2 YYREEE (reference sequence). This CDR3 comprises 14 residues. This chain's CDR3 is CASSLDRNNYGYTF. DNA of the CDR3: TGTGCCAGCAGCTTGGACAGGAATAACTATGGCTACACCTTC.

This chain uses TRBV6-9 with TRBJ1-2; perhaps TRBD1 as D (6 bases). Trimming removed 4 bases from V and 8 bases from J, with 8 bases in between. From germline, CDR1 is MNHGY and CDR2 SVAAGI. This CDR3 is 11 amino acids long. CDR3 sequence: CASSSDSGYTF. CDR3 coding DNA: TGTGCCAGCAGTTCGGACAGCGGCTACACCTTC.

The chain is built from TRBV7-6 and TRBJ1-5, with TRBD1 matching 7 bases. The CDR3 covers 15 residues. V was pared by 3 bases and J by 0 bases, with 2 bases of the junction left unmatched. Germline V gene data show CDR1 as SGHVS and CDR2 as FNYEAQ. CDR3 amino acids: CASSLTGNSNQPQHF. CDR3 nucleotide sequence: TGTGCCAGCAGCTTGACAGGGAATAGCAATCAGCCCCAGCATTTT.

The V and J genes are TRBV11-2 and TRBJ2-2, with a weak D call TRBD1 (6 bases). CDR1 and CDR2 (germline): SGHAT, FQNNGV. V lost 6 bases and J lost 4, with 15 bases in between. The length of the CDR3 is 15 residues. CDR3 loop: CASRNWGRRTGELFF. CDR3 nucleotides: TGTGCCAGCAGGAATTGGGGGCGCCGCACCGGGGAGCTGTTTTTT. Filled out from reference TRBV11-2 and TRBJ2-2, the complete variable domain reads EAGVAQSPRYKIIEKRQSVAFWCNPISGHATLYWYQQILGQGPKLLIQFQNNGVVDDSQLPKDRFSAERLKGVDSTLKIQPAKLEDSAVYLCASRNWGRRTGELFFGEGSRLTVL.

This chain connects TRBV5-1 to TRBJ1-5; D is undetermined. The CDR3 extends over 14 amino acids. V shed 4 bases and J shed 0 bases, with 8 bases lying between them. Germline CDR1 SGHRS, CDR2 YFSETQ. In DNA, the CDR3 is TGCGCCAGCAGCGCCGACGGTAGCAATCAGCCCCAGCATTTT. This codes for CASSADGSNQPQHF.

The gene calls are TRBV2 and TRBJ2-7; D not resolved. V was trimmed by 2 bases and J by 3 bases, leaving 14 bases between them. The CDR3 covers 15 residues. Per the germline V gene, CDR1 is SNHLY and CDR2 is FYNNEI. CDR3 sequence (DNA): TGTGCCAGCAGTGAAAGGCCAGCCACCATCTACGAGCAGTACTTC. This gives the protein CASSERPATIYEQYF.

The chain links TRBV6-5 to TRBJ1-6; 9 bases match TRBD1. Germline CDR1 reads MNHEY; CDR2 reads SVGAGI. V was pared by 5 bases and J by 9 bases, with 5 bases of the junction left unmatched. The length of the CDR3 is 14 residues. CDR3 sequence: CASSKQGAVSPLHF. For the CDR3, the DNA is TGTGCCAGCAGTAAACAGGGGGCGGTTTCACCCCTCCACTTT.

The J gene is TRBJ2-7, the V gene TRBV5-1, with TRBD2 matching over 14 bases. This CDR3 contains 18 residues. Germline V gene lookup returns CDR1 SGHRS and CDR2 YFSETQ. V dropped 4 bases and J dropped 3; count of bases not matched to a gene: 12. The CDR3 protein is CASSASRTSGGSNYEQYF. As DNA, the CDR3 is TGCGCCAGCAGCGCAAGTCGGACTAGCGGGGGGTCAAACTACGAGCAGTACTTC. The full variable domain, rest sourced from reference TRBV5-1 and TRBJ2-7, is KAGVTQTPRYLIKTRGQQVTLSCSPISGHRSVSWYQQTPGQGLQFLFEYFSETQRNKGNFPGRFSGRQFSNSRSEMNVSTLELGDSALYLCASSASRTSGGSNYEQYFGPGTRLTVT.

The chain combines TRBV18 with TRBJ1-1; possible D gene TRBD1, 6 bases. The length of the CDR3 is 15 residues. Trimming took off 3 bases at V and 4 bases at J, with 15 bases between the two ends. Germline CDR1 KGHSH, CDR2 LQKENI. The CDR3 is CASSPFLGGGTEAFF. Here the CDR3 DNA reads TGTGCCAGCTCACCGTTCCTGGGGGGCGGCACTGAAGCTTTCTTT.

The gene calls are TRBV2 and TRBJ1-2; D perhaps matches TRBD1 (5 bases). Looked up from germline, CDR1 is SNHLY and CDR2 is FYNNEI. The CDR3 extends over 15 amino acids. Trimming left V 5 bases short and J 0 bases short, with 13 bases between. In DNA form, the CDR3 reads TGTGCCAGCAGTCCGGAACTGACAGCTAACTATGGCTACACCTTC. Translated, it gives CASSPELTANYGYTF.

The chain is built from TRBV5-5 and TRBJ1-2; D is unclear. The CDR3 runs 15 residues. The germline V gene has CDR1 SGHKS and CDR2 YYEKEE (reference sequence). V was clipped by 4 bases and J by 4 bases, with 17 bases between them. In DNA form, the CDR3 reads TGTGCCAGCAGCCGGGAGGCAGCGTTCGGCTATGGCTACACCTTC. It codes for CASSREAAFGYGYTF.

V is TRBV30 and J is TRBJ2-3; the D gene is possibly TRBD1 (6 bases). Germline V gives CDR1 GTSNPN, CDR2 SVGIG (reference sequence). The CDR3 runs to 13 residues. Trimming cost V 2 bases and J 9 bases, with 15 bases left between them. The chain's CDR3 is CAWSPLQGQTQYF. CDR3 DNA sequence: TGTGCCTGGAGTCCTTTACAGGGACAAACGCAGTATTTT.

The chain joins TRBV2 to TRBJ1-2, with a tentative D call TRBD1 (6 bases). The CDR3 is 16 amino acids. Germline V CDR1 and CDR2: SNHLY, FYNNEI. Deletions cut 4 bases from V and 5 bases from J, with 20 bases between. The CDR3: CASSGEQGVPMYGYTF. As DNA, the CDR3 is TGTGCCAGCAGTGGGGAACAGGGAGTACCAATGTATGGCTACACCTTC.

The chain couples TRBV15 to TRBJ2-1; D might be TRBD2 (5 bases). With 0 bases removed from V and 9 bases from J, the gap between germline ends came to 15 bases. The CDR3 runs to 15 residues. CDR1 is LNHNV, CDR2 YYDKDF, per germline (reference sequence). CDR3 protein: CATSRDPTSAGEQFF. The CDR3 nucleotides are TGTGCCACCAGCAGAGATCCCACTAGTGCCGGTGAGCAGTTCTTC.

CDR3 sequence reads: CASSQGRGRTEQYF. The CDR3 coding sequence is TGTGCCAGCAGCCAGGGGCGAGGGCGAACCGAGCAGTACTTC. This chain links TRBV6-5 with TRBJ2-7; D is perhaps TRBD1 (6 bases). V was cut by 6 bases and J by 6 bases, with 18 bases left in between. The germline gives CDR1 MNHEY, CDR2 SVGAGI. The CDR3 consists of 14 residues.

This chain uses TRBV29-1 with TRBJ2-5; a weak D match, TRBD1 (6 bases). Trimming took off 4 bases at V and 0 bases at J, with 9 bases between the two ends. The length of the CDR3 is 13 residues. The germline CDR1 and CDR2 sequences are SQVTM and ANQGSEA. CDR3 in DNA: TGCAGCGTTGGAAGGGGGAACCAAGAGACCCAGTACTTC. It is translated as CSVGRGNQETQYF.